Each of the 18 T cell receptor beta chains below was sequenced from the same sample in a study of cytomegalovirus exposure and HLA in healthy donors. The assay was immunoSEQ multiplex PCR, and TCRdb's table has in-frame clones only and misses some. Of fewer than 350,000 clones listed, roughly 90% were seen once; the top ten hold around 0.9%. Input material: PBMCs. All receptors come from a woman between 18 and 29 years old in good health and CMV-seronegative.

This chain links TRBV9 with TRBJ2-3, with 8 nucleotides matching TRBD1. Germline CDR1 and CDR2: SGDLS and YYNGEE. The ends lost 3 bases at V and 0 bases at J; junction bases unmatched: 6. The CDR3 covers 16 residues. The CDR3 nucleotides read TGTGCCAGCAGCGGGGGACAGGTACGAAGCACAGATACGCAGTATTTT. Protein product: CASSGGQVRSTDTQYF.

V usage is TRBV6-5 and J usage is TRBJ2-1; TRBD2 matches at 9 bases. The CDR3 runs 15 residues. With 0 bases clipped from V and 7 bases from J, the junction kept 4 bases outside the gene matches. Germline CDR1 and CDR2: MNHEY and SVGAGI. The CDR3 loop is CASSYSAGGRNEQFF. The CDR3, as DNA: TGTGCCAGCAGTTACTCCGCGGGAGGGAGGAATGAGCAGTTCTTC.

The V and J genes are TRBV4-1 and TRBJ1-6; TRBD1 aligns across 7 bases. This CDR3 has 15 amino acids. Germline V lookup: CDR1 MGHRA, CDR2 YSYEKL. Trimming removed 4 bases from V and 10 bases from J; junction bases left unmatched: 10. CDR3 DNA: TGCGCCAGCAGCCTCGTGACAGGGTTAGAATCACCCCTCCACTTT. This sequence encodes CASSLVTGLESPLHF.

This clone was seen just once. The rearrangement uses TRBV4-3 and TRBJ2-7; 8 positions agree with TRBD2. This CDR3 region has 15 residues. Germline V gives CDR1 LGHNA, CDR2 YSLEER. Losses at the gene ends were 1 base for V and 3 bases for J; bases not matched to a gene: 5. The CDR3 DNA is TGCGCCAGCAGCCAAGCGTGGCTAGCGGGCTACGAGCAGTACTTC. Protein sequence: CASSQAWLAGYEQYF.

The J gene is TRBJ1-5, the V gene TRBV19; perhaps TRBD1 as D (6 bases). Trimming removed 10 bases from V and 5 bases from J, with 18 bases in between. The CDR3 spans 14 residues. Germline V lookup: CDR1 LNHDA, CDR2 SQIVND (reference sequence). The CDR3 here is CATRKGGLDQPQHF. CDR3 DNA: TGTGCCACTAGAAAAGGGGGTCTCGATCAGCCCCAGCATTTT.

The gene calls are TRBV10-3 and TRBJ2-7, with 9 nucleotides matching TRBD1. V trimming: 4 bases; J trimming: 3 bases; junction bases outside the gene matches: 13. This CDR3 comprises 17 residues. Germline CDR1 and CDR2: ENHRY and SYGVKD. CDR3 in amino acids: CAISGDRVRKPDYEQYF. CDR3 DNA: TGTGCCATCAGTGGGGACAGGGTTCGTAAGCCTGACTACGAGCAGTACTTC.

This sequence joins TRBV28 and TRBJ2-7; 8 bases match TRBD2. This CDR3 comprises 16 residues. Unmatched junction bases numbered 8, after V lost 3 bases and J lost 1 base. Looked up from germline, CDR1 is MDHEN and CDR2 is SYDVKM. This chain's CDR3 is CASSFLREGVSYEQYF. The CDR3 DNA reads TGTGCCAGCAGTTTTCTCCGGGAGGGCGTATCCTACGAGCAGTACTTC.

CDR3 in amino acids: CASSEVSGRFSHEQYF. The DNA for the CDR3 is TGTGCCAGCAGTGAAGTCAGCGGGAGATTTTCCCACGAGCAGTACTTC. J is TRBJ2-7 and V is TRBV25-1; 8 nucleotides agree with TRBD2. CDR3 size: 16 residues. Germline assignment: CDR1 MGHDK and CDR2 SYGVNS. V shed 2 bases, J shed 5 bases, and the junction held 11 bases outside the gene matches.

The chain combines TRBV9 with TRBJ2-7; no definite D call. V was clipped by 0 bases and J by 6 bases, with 13 bases between them. This CDR3 is built from 14 residues. Germline CDR1 is SGDLS and CDR2 is YYNGEE. CDR3 in DNA: TGTGCCAGCAGCGTAGAGCCAACGAGGAGCGAGCAGTACTTC. This translates into CASSVEPTRSEQYF.

This chain links TRBV18 with TRBJ2-7; 7 bases are a match to TRBD1. Germline V gene data show CDR1 as KGHSH and CDR2 as LQKENI. The CDR3 is made up of 14 amino acids. V was clipped by 3 bases and J by 3 bases; unmatched bases: 5. CDR3: CASSPRDSDYEQYF. In DNA, the CDR3 is TGTGCCAGCTCACCCCGGGACAGTGACTACGAGCAGTACTTC.

This clone has only one observation. This rearrangement joins TRBV9 to TRBJ2-3, with 7 positions matching TRBD2. J gave up 4 bases and V 2 bases, and 4 bases lay outside the gene matches. This CDR3 has 14 amino acids. Germline V CDR1 and CDR2: SGDLS, YYNGEE. CDR3 nucleotides: TGTGCCAGCAGCGTGGCTAGCGGCCCAGATACGCAGTATTTT. Translation: CASSVASGPDTQYF. Full variable domain (outside the CDR3, taken from reference TRBV9 and TRBJ2-3): DSGVTQTPKHLITATGQRVTLRCSPRSGDLSVYWYQQSLDQGLQFLIQYYNGEERAKGNILERFSAQQFPDLHSELNLSSLELGDSALYFCASSVASGPDTQYFGPGTRLTVL.

This chain links TRBV27 with TRBJ2-5; 9 nucleotides line up with TRBD1. The CDR3 is made up of 16 amino acids. Trimming at V came to 3 bases and at J to 2 bases, leaving 7 bases not matched to a gene. Germline CDR1 reads MNHEY; CDR2 reads SMNVEV (reference sequence). The CDR3 nucleotides are TGTGCCAGCAGTTTGGGTGCGACAGGGGGTCAAGAGACCCAGTACTTC. Amino acids: CASSLGATGGQETQYF.

The rearrangement joins TRBV25-1 to TRBJ2-7; weak D call: TRBD2 (6 bases). There are 15 residues in the CDR3. Trimming took 1 base from V and 4 from J, leaving 14 bases between them. Germline V gene data show CDR1 as MGHDK and CDR2 as SYGVNS. In DNA, the CDR3 is TGTGCCAGCAGTGAATCGCGGGGTCAGATATACGAGCAGTACTTC. It yields the protein CASSESRGQIYEQYF.

The chain is built from TRBV6-1 and TRBJ1-6, with a possible D match to TRBD1 (5 bases). CDR1 is MNHNS and CDR2 is SASEGT in the germline V gene. This CDR3 region has 14 residues. Trimming left V 6 bases short and J 6 bases short, with 12 bases between. The CDR3 protein is CASSDDSVNSPLHF. The DNA of the CDR3 is TGTGCCAGCAGCGACGACAGTGTTAATTCACCCCTCCACTTT.

The chain uses TRBV5-8 and TRBJ1-1, with D possibly being TRBD1 (5 bases). CDR3 length: 13 amino acids. Germline V gene sequence: CDR1 SGHTS, CDR2 YDEGEE. In DNA, the CDR3 is TGTGCGACAATGTTGGGGCCGAACACTGAAGCTTTCTTT. Protein sequence: CATMLGPNTEAFF.

V usage is TRBV27 and J usage is TRBJ2-7; D is uncertain. The V end was cut by 5 bases, the J end by 2 bases, with 16 bases between. CDR3 length equals 15 residues. CDR1 and CDR2 (germline): MNHEY, SMNVEV (reference sequence). This CDR3 is CASSLSPWSAYEQYF. Written as DNA, the CDR3 is TGTGCCAGCAGTCTCTCCCCCTGGTCGGCCTACGAGCAGTACTTC.

This rearrangement joins TRBV19 to TRBJ2-1; a possible D gene is TRBD2 (6 bases). Germline CDR1 and CDR2: LNHDA and SQIVND (reference sequence). The CDR3 totals 15 residues. Trimming cost V 4 bases and J 1 base, with 11 bases left between them. The CDR3 reads CASSKGGLSYNEQFF. The CDR3 DNA sequence: TGTGCCAGTAGTAAGGGAGGCCTTTCCTACAATGAGCAGTTCTTC.

The rearrangement uses TRBV9 and TRBJ2-7, with TRBD1 matching over 11 bases. The trim removed 3 bases at V and 2 bases at J, leaving 4 bases unmatched. CDR3 length equals 15 residues. The V gene's germline CDR1 is SGDLS and CDR2 YYNGEE. CDR3 in amino acids: CASSAGQGATYEQYF. CDR3 bases: TGTGCCAGCAGCGCCGGACAGGGGGCCACCTACGAGCAGTACTTC. The variable domain in full, with the rest retrieved from reference TRBV9 and TRBJ2-7, is DSGVTQTPKHLITATGQRVTLRCSPRSGDLSVYWYQQSLDQGLQFLIQYYNGEERAKGNILERFSAQQFPDLHSELNLSSLELGDSALYFCASSAGQGATYEQYFGPGTRLTVT.